This TCR beta chain comes out of a study of T cells in Graves' hyperthyroidism and ophthalmopathy. The CDR3 is 14 residues long. Germline loops: CDR1 SNHLY, CDR2 FYNNEI. With respect to this clonotype: A much bigger clone sits one base away, suggesting this may be a read error.

TCR beta CDR3 region amplification was performed from RNA transcripts. The HTBI primer set served for first-round RT-PCR of the TCR CDR3. Via MiXCR, TCRdb re-called the multiplex PCR reads, giving one row per CDR3 protein. The table has about 760,000 distinct CDR3 sequences, approximately 40% seen once; the top ten hold 30% to 40%. The sequenced sample consisted of blood. This chain joins TRBV2 and TRBJ1-3, with D tentatively TRBD1 (5 bases). The TCR was taken from a middle-aged woman with Graves' hyperthyroidism. The CDR3 DNA is TGTGCCAGGAGTGAAACGGGGCCCGGAAACACCATATATTTT. This sequence encodes CARSETGPGNTIYF.